This TCR beta chain emerged from a study of cytomegalovirus exposure and HLA in healthy donors. Points from the study as a whole: That first-cohort TCR clusters tended to co-occur in the roughly 130 validation repertoires was found in a later analysis. Among TCR sequences, most were rare, though some public TCRs appeared in many donors. It was reportedly the case that the classifier diagnosed cytomegalovirus status with high specificity and sensitivity. Three chains tied to CMV proved CMV antigen-specific in vitro.

Some clones are missing from TCRdb's copy, which holds only in-frame ones; the method was immunoSEQ multiplex PCR. The sample yields around 150,000 clones, 70% to 90% seen once. This CDR3 spans 14 amino acids. CDR1 is SGHVS and CDR2 is FQNEAQ in the germline V gene. Deletions cut 1 base from V and 5 bases from J, with 9 bases between. Notes on this clone: Its antigen is as yet unknown.

The sample taken for sequencing was PBMCs. The chain links TRBV7-8 to TRBJ1-5; D ambiguous. The TCR was taken from a young woman in good health and CMV-seropositive. The CDR3 region is CASSLGSVYQPQHF. CDR3 DNA sequence: TGTGCCAGCAGCTTAGGGAGTGTTTATCAGCCCCAGCATTTT.